This T cell receptor (beta chain) was sequenced during a study of T cell changes during pregnancy in multiple sclerosis. This CDR3 region has 18 residues. Germline-derived CDR1 and CDR2 are SNHLY and FYNNEI. Trimming removed 1 base from V and 0 bases from J, with 19 bases in between. Sequencing used immunoSEQ multiplex PCR; TCRdb keeps in-frame clones, though not all of them. The sample includes about 60,000 clones, around 93% of them seen just once. The chain combines TRBV2 with TRBJ2-7, with TRBD2 as a possible D gene (6 bases). The specimen was peripheral blood, collected in the first trimester of pregnancy. This TCR came from a female donor with multiple sclerosis, enrolled in a pregnancy study. The DNA for the CDR3 is TGTGCCAGCAGTGAAGGTTATGGGCGCGGGATAGACTCCTACGAGCAGTACTTC. As protein: CASSEGYGRGIDSYEQYF.